Shown below are 17 T cell receptor beta chains from a single sample sequenced in a study of shared clonotypes between healthy human individuals (TCRdb year 2020). The library was made by the immunoSEQ multiplex PCR assay. TCRdb carries this immuneACCESS record with in-frame sequences only. Its versions omit some clonotypes, under half of them owing to an unresolved V gene in the studies checked, with the rest unexplained. Within this sample are hundreds of thousands of clones, with more than 70% of them counted one time only. Of the sample, roughly 1.8% falls within the top ten clones. The specimen sequenced was memory CD4+ T cells sorted from blood. The sample's cell subset or site label is to be understood as: CD45RA-negative fraction. These receptors were taken from a woman under 40 in good health.

V usage is TRBV2 and J usage is TRBJ2-4; no clear D gene. Per the germline V gene, CDR1 is SNHLY and CDR2 is FYNNEI. V lost 4 bases to trimming and J lost 9 bases, with 13 bases between them. This CDR3 has 13 residues. Here the CDR3 reads CASSASSPGIQYF. The DNA of the CDR3 is TGTGCCAGCAGTGCCTCCTCGCCAGGCATTCAGTACTTC.

The chain employs TRBV7-8 and TRBJ2-1; D gene ambiguous. This CDR3 is 17 amino acids long. Germline values: CDR1 SGHVS, CDR2 FQNEAQ. The V end lost 5 bases, the J end lost 0 bases, and 17 bases lay between the germline ends. CDR3 region: CASSPLGSLYSYNEQFF. The CDR3 DNA reads as TGTGCCAGCAGCCCTTTGGGTAGCTTATACTCCTACAATGAGCAGTTCTTC.

The CDR3 region is CASSWTVNTEAFF. The CDR3, as DNA: TGTGCCAGCAGCTGGACTGTGAACACTGAAGCTTTCTTT. The rearrangement uses TRBV7-7 and TRBJ1-1; no clear D. The germline V gene encodes CDR1 SSHAT and CDR2 FNYEAQ (reference sequence). The CDR3 runs to 13 residues. The V end was cut by 4 bases, the J end by 0 bases, with 6 bases between.

As regards this clone: This specimen includes other DNA sequences encoding the same CDR3. The CDR3 protein is CASSLVALVTDTQYF. The DNA for the CDR3 is TGTGCCAGCAGCTTAGTTGCACTAGTCACAGATACGCAGTATTTT. The chain is built from TRBV7-2 and TRBJ2-3; D may be TRBD2 (5 bases). The CDR3 extends over 15 amino acids. Trimming shortened V by 1 base and J by 2 bases, and 10 bases separated the two germline ends. Looked up from germline, CDR1 is SGHTA and CDR2 is FQGNSA. Drawing the rest from reference TRBV7-2 and TRBJ2-3, the complete variable domain is GAGVSQSPSNKVTEKGKDVELRCDPISGHTALYWYRQSLGQGLEFLIYFQGNSAPDKSGLPSDRFSAERTGGSVSTLTIQRTQQEDSAVYLCASSLVALVTDTQYFGPGTRLTVL.

In its sample, this clone was seen many times. This chain connects TRBV7-7 to TRBJ2-2; D may be TRBD2 (6 bases). Looked up from germline, CDR1 is SSHAT and CDR2 is FNYEAQ (reference sequence). The ends were cut back, 8 bases at V and 3 bases at J, with 13 bases in the middle. The CDR3 has 14 residues. The CDR3 loop is CASRREFDTGELFF. The CDR3, as DNA: TGTGCCAGCCGTCGGGAGTTTGACACCGGGGAGCTGTTTTTT.

This clone was seen a single time. V gene TRBV11-3 combines with J gene TRBJ2-3; 8 nucleotides line up with TRBD2. With 7 bases clipped from V and 0 bases from J, the junction kept 6 bases outside the gene matches. This CDR3 contains 15 residues. Looked up from germline, CDR1 is SGHNT and CDR2 is YENEEA. CDR3 amino acids: CASTFSGTSTDTQYF. The DNA for the CDR3 is TGTGCCAGCACCTTTAGCGGGACTAGCACAGATACGCAGTATTTT.

This chain joins TRBV7-8 and TRBJ2-2; possible D gene TRBD2, 6 bases. CDR1 SGHVS and CDR2 FQNEAQ come from the germline V gene. V was cut by 6 bases and J by 16 bases, with 27 bases left in between. The CDR3 has 15 amino acids. In DNA, the CDR3 is TGTGCCAGCAGTCCCCAGGGACTTGTCCGATATGTTCCGTTTTTT. Translation: CASSPQGLVRYVPFF.

The chain joins TRBV5-1 to TRBJ2-1; D is undetermined. CDR3 length equals 12 residues. Germline assignment: CDR1 SGHRS and CDR2 YFSETQ. The V end lost 0 bases, the J end lost 7 bases, and 5 bases lay between the germline ends. This CDR3 is CASSLVENEQFF. Written as DNA, the CDR3 is TGCGCCAGCAGCTTGGTTGAGAATGAGCAGTTCTTC.

The V and J genes are TRBV5-1 and TRBJ1-1; D is ambiguous. CDR3 length equals 13 residues. The V end was cut by 9 bases, the J end by 0 bases, with 12 bases between. The V gene's germline CDR1 is SGHRS and CDR2 YFSETQ. The chain's CDR3 is CATKLHMNTEAFF. In DNA, the CDR3 is TGCGCCACCAAGCTGCACATGAACACTGAAGCTTTCTTT.

This chain joins TRBV7-3 and TRBJ2-3, with 10 bases that match TRBD2. This CDR3 has 16 residues. Losses at the gene ends were 0 bases for V and 6 bases for J; bases not matched to a gene: 6. Per the germline V gene, CDR1 is SGHTA and CDR2 is FQGTGA. The CDR3 sequence is CASSLTVAGGEDTQYF. The CDR3 DNA sequence: TGTGCCAGCAGCTTAACGGTAGCGGGGGGCGAGGATACGCAGTATTTT.

As DNA, the CDR3 is TGCAGCGTTGTGGCAGGGTTCGAGCAGTACTTC. This translates into CSVVAGFEQYF. This chain links TRBV29-1 with TRBJ2-5; tentative D call: TRBD1 (5 bases). The J call is doubtful: the DNA matches TRBJ2-7 better. Looked up from germline, CDR1 is SQVTM and CDR2 is ANQGSEA. The CDR3 covers 11 residues.

The CDR3 here is CASSFGGPSTDTQYF. In nucleotides, the CDR3 is TGTGCCAGCAGTTTTGGAGGACCTAGCACAGATACGCAGTATTTT. The chain links TRBV28 to TRBJ2-3, with D tentatively TRBD2 (5 bases). The CDR3 length is 15 residues. Trimming pared 3 bases from V and 0 bases from J, leaving 10 bases between. CDR1 and CDR2 from the germline V gene are MDHEN and SYDVKM.

V and J are TRBV5-8 and TRBJ1-5; D gene unclear. CDR1 is SGHTS and CDR2 is YDEGEE in the germline V gene. V was trimmed by 0 bases and J by 0 bases, leaving 13 bases between them. The CDR3 loop spans 17 amino acids. This CDR3 reads CASSLATASYSNQPQHF. Written as DNA, the CDR3 is TGTGCCAGCAGCTTGGCCACGGCGTCGTATAGCAATCAGCCCCAGCATTTT.

CDR3 sequence: CASSQELYGYTF. The CDR3 DNA is TGTGCCAGCAGCCAAGAGCTTTATGGCTACACCTTC. The chain carries TRBV14 and TRBJ1-2; D gene ambiguous. CDR1 is SGHDN, CDR2 FVKESK, per germline. CDR3 length: 12 amino acids. Trimming shortened V by 0 bases and J by 5 bases, and 4 bases separated the two germline ends.

Concerning this clone itself: This specimen includes other DNA sequences encoding the same CDR3. V and J are TRBV7-9 and TRBJ2-2; D gene unclear. Germline loops: CDR1 SEHNR, CDR2 FQNEAQ (reference sequence). Trimming took off 1 base at V and 3 bases at J, with 6 bases between the two ends. This CDR3 is built from 14 residues. The CDR3 DNA reads as TGTGCCAGCAGCTTAGACAGCTACACCGGGGAGCTGTTTTTT. Its translation is CASSLDSYTGELFF.

The rearrangement joins TRBV28 to TRBJ1-4; D is perhaps TRBD1 (6 bases). CDR3 length: 11 residues. CDR1 is MDHEN and CDR2 is SYDVKM in the germline V gene. The V end was cut by 3 bases, the J end by 10 bases, with 6 bases between. The CDR3 sequence is CASSLGAKLFF. The CDR3, as DNA: TGTGCCAGCAGTTTGGGGGCAAAACTGTTTTTT. The whole variable domain, filled in from reference TRBV28 and TRBJ1-4, reads DVKVTQSSRYLVKRTGEKVFLECVQDMDHENMFWYRQDPGLGLRLIYFSYDVKMKEKGDIPEGYSVSREKKERFSLILESASTNQTSMYLCASSLGAKLFFGSGTQLSVL.

The chain links TRBV10-3 to TRBJ2-7; either TRBD1 or TRBD2 may supply D (5 bases each). Germline values: CDR1 ENHRY, CDR2 SYGVKD. The CDR3 totals 14 residues. The V end was cut by 3 bases, the J end by 2 bases, with 11 bases between. The CDR3 protein is CAISDPGTTYEQYF. CDR3 nucleotide sequence: TGTGCCATCAGTGATCCGGGGACGACCTACGAGCAGTACTTC.